This entry lists 7 T cell receptor beta chains sequenced from one sample in a study of cytomegalovirus exposure and HLA in healthy donors. 60 Vbeta and 13 Jbeta primers were used in PCR. Generated by immunoSEQ multiplex PCR, the TCRdb table keeps only in-frame clones and is missing some. Here the sample spans 55,000 to 85,000 clones, more than 70% being singletons. The sequencing sample was made of PBMCs. These receptors were collected from a woman in her 40s in good health and CMV-seropositive.

The chain recombines TRBV6-5 with TRBJ2-7, with a weak D call TRBD2 (5 bases). V dropped 2 bases and J dropped 3 bases, with 14 bases sitting between them. The CDR3 extends over 15 amino acids. CDR1 is MNHEY and CDR2 is SVGAGI in the germline V gene. The CDR3 region has the DNA TGTGCCAGCAGTTACGGAGTAGGAGGCCGCTACGAGCAGTACTTC. Its protein product is CASSYGVGGRYEQYF.

The V call is TRBV2, the J call TRBJ2-2, with 7 bases lining up with TRBD1. The CDR3 has 15 residues. Germline assignment: CDR1 SNHLY and CDR2 FYNNEI. Unmatched junction bases numbered 7, after V lost 7 bases and J lost 2 bases. CDR3 nucleotides: TGTGCCAGCATCCGGGACAGCCCTAACACCGGGGAGCTGTTTTTT. It translates to CASIRDSPNTGELFF.

V and J are TRBV5-1 and TRBJ2-7; a weak D match, TRBD1 (5 bases). Germline-derived CDR1 and CDR2 are SGHRS and YFSETQ. The CDR3 loop spans 14 amino acids. With 0 bases removed from V and 3 bases from J, the gap between germline ends came to 10 bases. The CDR3 region has the DNA TGCGCCAGCAGCTTGGAAGGGGCCGTCTACGAGCAGTACTTC. This translates into CASSLEGAVYEQYF.

The chain has TRBV9 and TRBJ2-1; 7 bases map to TRBD2. V dropped 0 bases and J dropped 8; count of bases not matched to a gene: 8. The CDR3 sequence is 15 residues long. Germline CDR1 and CDR2: SGDLS and YYNGEE. CDR3 sequence: CASSVAHGGSYEQFF. The DNA of the CDR3 is TGTGCCAGCAGCGTAGCGCACGGCGGGAGCTATGAGCAGTTCTTC. The full variable domain, in which reference TRBV9 and TRBJ2-1 provide the parts outside the CDR3, is DSGVTQTPKHLITATGQRVTLRCSPRSGDLSVYWYQQSLDQGLQFLIQYYNGEERAKGNILERFSAQQFPDLHSELNLSSLELGDSALYFCASSVAHGGSYEQFFGPGTRLTVL.

The V and J genes are TRBV6-1 and TRBJ2-7; 7 bases match TRBD2. CDR1 MNHNS and CDR2 SASEGT come from the germline V gene. Trimming removed 2 bases from V and 5 bases from J; junction bases left unmatched: 6. There are 14 residues in the CDR3. CDR3: CASSESRGRDEQYF. The CDR3 DNA follows: TGTGCCAGCAGTGAATCTCGGGGGAGGGACGAGCAGTACTTC.

The J gene is TRBJ2-1, the V gene TRBV2; D remains ambiguous. In germline, CDR1 is SNHLY, CDR2 FYNNEI. The CDR3 consists of 12 residues. The V end was cut by 2 bases, the J end by 7 bases, with 6 bases between. The CDR3 DNA sequence: TGTGCCAGCAGTGAAAGCTGGAATGAGCAGTTCTTC. This sequence encodes CASSESWNEQFF.

This clone was counted a single time. The chain couples TRBV18 to TRBJ2-5, with 8 bases fitting TRBD2. This CDR3 comprises 17 residues. The V segment lost 6 bases and the J segment 0 bases; nucleotides outside the gene matches: 12. CDR1 and CDR2 from the germline V gene are KGHSH and LQKENI. Here the CDR3 DNA reads TGTGCCAGCTCCCCCTCTGGAAGTAGCGGGGACCAAGAGACCCAGTACTTC. This encodes CASSPSGSSGDQETQYF.